This is a list of T cell receptor beta chains from one sample in a study of molecular identifiers for immune sequencing clone quantification. TCRdb reprocessed the PCR reads via MiXCR and lists one record per CDR3 protein. The top ten hold 0.7% to 0.95% of the sample, which has hundreds of thousands of distinct CDR3 sequences, roughly 23% seen once. The sequenced sample consisted of naive CD8+ T cells from blood, with Jurkat cell RNA spiked in. These receptor sequences come from a human donor in good health. Some libraries in this study had Jurkat cell RNA spiked in. The CDR3 runs from the conserved cysteine through the conserved F or W. D genes are given only for firm matches. Expanded clones are given a class, and other clones once, few, many or no size at all.

-	TRBV27	many	TRBJ1-1	CASSGQSQAEAFF	TGTGCCAGCAGTGGACAATCTCAGGCTGAAGCTTTCTTT
-	TRBV28	-	TRBJ2-2	CAGSWRGYNTGELFF	TGTGCCGGCAGTTGGAGGGGCTACAACACCGGGGAGCTGTTTTTT
-	TRBV6-5	-	TRBJ2-7	CASSYVGGGYEQYF	TGTGCCAGCAGTTACGTGGGAGGCGGCTACGAGCAGTACTTC
-	TRBV7-9	many	TRBJ2-3	CASSPRLGEGADTQYF	TGTGCCAGCAGCCCACGGTTAGGGGAAGGAGCAGATACGCAGTATTTT
TRBD2	TRBV23-1	few	TRBJ2-1	CASSPRLAGHYNEQFF	TGCGCCAGCAGTCCTCGCCTAGCGGGGCACTACAATGAGCAGTTCTTC
-	TRBV29-1	few	TRBJ2-1	CSVWGSNEQFF	TGCAGCGTTTGGGGTTCCAATGAGCAGTTCTTC
-	TRBV13	many	TRBJ1-1	CASSFSGWGQTEAFF	TGTGCCAGCAGCTTCTCGGGCTGGGGACAAACTGAAGCTTTCTTT
TRBD2	TRBV24-1	few	TRBJ2-3	CATTTSGSDEDTQYF	TGTGCCACTACGACTAGCGGGAGCGATGAAGATACGCAGTATTTT
TRBD1	TRBV20-1	-	TRBJ2-2	CSAEKSGQGFGELFF	TGCAGTGCGGAGAAGTCCGGACAGGGATTCGGGGAGCTGTTTTTT
-	TRBV29-1	few	TRBJ2-7	CSVEDGTPSYEQYF	TGCAGCGTTGAAGATGGGACACCCTCCTACGAGCAGTACTTC
-	TRBV29-1	many	TRBJ1-1	CSVVGGGMNTEAFF	TGCAGCGTTGTAGGCGGGGGTATGAACACTGAAGCTTTCTTT
TRBD2	TRBV20-1	-	TRBJ2-5	CSAPPIGTSGHVVETRYF	TGCAGTGCTCCCCCCATTGGCACTAGCGGGCACGTGGTGGAGACCCGGTACTTC
-	TRBV27	-	TRBJ2-7	CASSFQGKVYEQYF	TGTGCCAGCAGTTTCCAGGGAAAAGTCTACGAGCAGTACTTC
TRBD2	TRBV20-1	few	TRBJ2-5	CSAETRLADWEYF	TGCAGTGCAGAGACGAGACTAGCGGACTGGGAGTACTTC
TRBD1	TRBV19	-	TRBJ1-5	CASSELTGGGNQPQHF	TGTGCCAGTAGTGAACTGACAGGGGGTGGGAATCAGCCCCAGCATTTT
TRBD1	TRBV30	-	TRBJ1-1	CAWSWDRGIGTEAFF	TGTGCCTGGAGTTGGGACAGGGGGATTGGAACTGAAGCTTTCTTT
-	TRBV4-3	-	TRBJ1-1	CASSQDVRGYGEAFF	TGCGCCAGCAGCCAAGACGTAAGGGGATATGGTGAAGCTTTCTTT
TRBD1	TRBV7-2	many	TRBJ2-7	CASSDAGTGSSYEQYF	TGTGCCAGCAGCGACGCCGGGACAGGGAGCTCCTACGAGCAGTACTTC
-	TRBV6-1	-	TRBJ2-5	CASSQSTEGVGETQYF	TGTGCCAGCAGCCAGTCCACCGAAGGGGTGGGAGAGACCCAGTACTTC
-	TRBV27	few	TRBJ1-5	CASARPNQPQHF	TGTGCCAGCGCGCGACCAAATCAGCCCCAGCATTTT
-	TRBV4-1	-	TRBJ2-5	CASSQETVLQETQYF	TGCGCCAGCAGCCAAGAAACAGTATTACAAGAGACCCAGTACTTC
TRBD2	TRBV6-5	many	TRBJ2-7	CASSYSSSWSGRRGHEQYF	TGTGCCAGCAGTTACTCGTCATCTTGGAGCGGGAGAAGGGGCCACGAGCAGTACTTC
-	TRBV4-3	-	TRBJ2-7	CASSQEVSYEQYF	TGCGCCAGCAGCCAAGAAGTGTCCTACGAGCAGTACTTC